This T cell receptor (beta chain) was sequenced for a study of T cells in women clearing cervical HPV infection listed by TCRdb under 2018. Study-level background: The cases were 25 to 30 women with histologically confirmed HPV16-related CIN3 or worse, and 2 of these cases were invasive cancers. Blood from cases was collected at the visit at which the lesion was first identified, whereas blood from controls was collected once infection was no longer detected. A median age of almost 35 years was observed in cases versus under 40 in controls, and no significant differences in baseline characteristics were found. Since only a few of the women had HLA typing available, the possibility that HLA type was acting as a confounder could not be ruled out. Cases and controls were matched on age within five years and on year of sample collection. The approximately 23 controls were women who cleared a single incident HPV16 infection within 12 months without developing precancer or cancer. Five blinded duplicates per group were added as quality controls, so that about 60 samples were obtained: around 50 participants and 10 replicates. In the parent cohort, roughly 10,000 women aged 18 or older were enrolled in Guanacaste, Costa Rica, during 1993 to 1994 and were followed for seven years. For cases, the median interval between lesion detection and blood sampling was around 150 days, with an interquartile range of roughly 85 to 210 days. This exploratory proof-of-principle case-control study, nested within the Guanacaste HPV Natural History Study in Costa Rica, compared TCR repertoires among women with different cervical HPV16 outcomes. The study at large found these results: The cross-sectional design could not show whether associations preceded infection or resulted from it; effector/memory subsets and HPV-specific T cells were not isolated. Cases had lower TRBV6-7 relative abundance than controls (0.11% versus 0.16%; Bonferroni P = 0.0008). Cases were distinguished from controls with an estimated AUC of around 0.85 by random forest classifiers combining richness and V gene abundances. T-cell numbers per sample were unknown, so richness differences could reflect varying T-cell content rather than repertoire biology. Significantly higher TCR repertoire richness was observed in CIN3+ cases than in controls across sequencing depths, whereas no difference in evenness was found.

About this clone: Its recognized antigen is unknown. Read data end 3 residues before the CDR3 end; the end is taken from the germline J gene.

TCR beta CDR3 regions were amplified by multiplex PCR using the immunoSEQ assay from an average of 1200 ng genomic DNA per sample. To correct primer bias, the assay used a complete synthetic TCR repertoire to set an amplification baseline. The amplicons were sequenced using the Illumina platform. The published analysis was carried out like this. Error correction of the sequences involved clustering with frequency ratios plus a modified nearest-neighbor algorithm, after which the sequences were analyzed in the immunoSEQ Analyzer using IMGT gene definitions. At each rarefaction depth, TCR richness and evenness were averaged across 20 rarefaction repeats, and samples with fewer sequences than that depth were excluded. Relative abundances of V, D and J genes were compared between groups using Wilcoxon rank sum tests, with FDR correction applied. An intraclass correlation of around 96% for TCR richness and an average of about 73% across 65 or so gene segments were obtained from the blinded duplicates. TCRdb limited this immuneACCESS table to in-frame rearrangements with V and J called. A share of clones is missing; checked studies link under half to unresolved V genes, and the rest is unexplained. The V and J calls and clone size were taken over from that table, and D and trimming were inferred from the DNA. The sample table on file contains about 30,000 clones. 3.5% of the sample is taken by the ten largest.

Every participant had a single incident cervical HPV16 infection, and prevalent HPV16 infections were excluded. Cervical HPV DNA was detected by MY09/MY11 PCR and genotyped by dot-blot hybridization. Fifteen mL of heparinized blood was centrifuged, after which the buffy coat was aliquoted, frozen at -30 degrees C, and then stored at -80 degrees C. QIAGEN kits were used to extract genomic DNA from the buffy coat specimens. V is shortened by 3 bases, J by 2 bases, and the region joining them spans 9 bases. The CDR3 sequence holds 14 residues, the cysteine and phenylalanine included. Shown are 33 bases from within the CDR3, in frame from base 1. The germline V gene sets CDR1 to SGHRS and CDR2 to YFSETQ.

The clonotype originates from a woman aged 18-69 years with a cervical HPV16 infection that either progressed to CIN3+ or cleared (not recorded which). This chain is built from TRBV5-1 and TRBJ1-3, and the D gene may be TRBD1, 6 bases matching. The material sequenced was blood buffy coat. Incomplete CDR3 DNA: TGCGCCAGCAGCTCACAGGGAGCTGGAAACACC. This translates into CASSSQGAGNT. The whole CDR3 reads CASSSQGAGNTIYF.